This TCR beta chain was recovered during a study of control samples from healthy donors and cancer patients. The CDR3 runs 16 residues. CDR1 GTSNPN and CDR2 SVGIG come from the germline V gene (reference sequence). V gave up 0 bases and J gave up 3 bases; unmatched junction bases: 6. Profiled with immunoSEQ multiplex PCR; TCRdb holds only in-frame clones, not every one. This sample has approximately 90,000 clones; about 85% occur once, and the top ten carry 15% to 20%. Specimen: blood. This chain joins TRBV30 and TRBJ2-3; TRBD1 matches 10 bases. The TCR comes from a man aged 25 to 45 in good health. DNA for the CDR3: TGTGCCTGGAGTGTACAGACAGGGGGCAGGACAGATACGCAGTATTTT. It translates to CAWSVQTGGRTDTQYF.